These T cell receptor beta chains were read from a single sample in a study of CD8 T cells in Susac syndrome. TCRdb analysed the immunoSEQ multiplex PCR reads with MiXCR anew, one entry per CDR3 protein. Of around 200,000 distinct CDR3 sequences listed, 85% to 95% were seen once; the top ten hold approximately 0.08%. Source material: CD4+ T cells from PBMCs. These receptors were obtained from a human donor with multiple sclerosis. CDR3s include the opening cysteine and the closing phenylalanine or tryptophan. The D gene is left open where the match is weak. Not all rows give a size; the values are once, few, many and, for expanded clones, a class.

d_gene: TRBD1
abundance: .
j_gene: TRBJ1-1
v_gene: TRBV30
CDR3aa: CAWMGTGVTEAFF
CDR3nt: TGTGCCTGGATGGGTACAGGGGTTACTGAAGCTTTCTTT

d_gene: .
abundance: .
j_gene: TRBJ2-2
v_gene: TRBV3-1
CDR3aa: CASSQDPGALTGELFF
CDR3nt: TGTGCCAGCAGCCAAGATCCGGGGGCGCTGACCGGGGAGCTGTTTTTT

d_gene: .
abundance: .
j_gene: TRBJ2-3
v_gene: TRBV7-2
CDR3aa: CASSLPVTDTQYF
CDR3nt: TGTGCCAGCAGCTTACCTGTCACAGATACGCAGTATTTT

d_gene: .
abundance: .
j_gene: TRBJ2-1
v_gene: TRBV11-3
CDR3aa: CASSLSAGNNEQFF
CDR3nt: TGTGCCAGCAGCTTAAGTGCAGGCAACAATGAGCAGTTCTTC

d_gene: .
abundance: .
j_gene: TRBJ2-7
v_gene: TRBV18
CDR3aa: CASSSRGAYEQYF
CDR3nt: TGTGCCAGCTCGTCGAGGGGAGCATACGAGCAGTACTTC

d_gene: TRBD1
abundance: .
j_gene: TRBJ2-4
v_gene: TRBV30
CDR3aa: CAWSVQGENIQYF
CDR3nt: TGTGCCTGGAGTGTACAGGGGGAAAACATTCAGTACTTC

d_gene: .
abundance: .
j_gene: TRBJ2-1
v_gene: TRBV15
CDR3aa: CATSGDTGNEQFF
CDR3nt: TGTGCCACCAGCGGAGATACTGGCAATGAGCAGTTCTTC

d_gene: TRBD1
abundance: .
j_gene: TRBJ2-7
v_gene: TRBV7-2
CDR3aa: CASSRVGTGVNEQYF
CDR3nt: TGTGCCAGCAGCCGGGTCGGGACAGGGGTAAACGAGCAGTACTTC

d_gene: .
abundance: .
j_gene: TRBJ1-6
v_gene: TRBV30
CDR3aa: CAWSGQEGSPLHF
CDR3nt: TGTGCCTGGAGTGGACAGGAGGGTTCACCCCTCCACTTT

d_gene: TRBD2
abundance: .
j_gene: TRBJ2-1
v_gene: TRBV3-1
CDR3aa: CASSDLAGVNNEQFF
CDR3nt: TGTGCCAGCAGCGATCTAGCGGGTGTTAACAATGAGCAGTTCTTC

d_gene: .
abundance: .
j_gene: TRBJ2-4
v_gene: TRBV11-2
CDR3aa: CASSLDGTGLAKNIQYF
CDR3nt: TGTGCCAGCAGCTTAGACGGGACGGGACTAGCCAAAAACATTCAGTACTTC

d_gene: .
abundance: .
j_gene: TRBJ1-1
v_gene: TRBV30
CDR3aa: CAWSPDSTEAFF
CDR3nt: TGTGCCTGGAGCCCGGACTCCACTGAAGCTTTCTTT

d_gene: TRBD2
abundance: .
j_gene: TRBJ2-7
v_gene: TRBV27
CDR3aa: CASRTLAGGLYEQYF
CDR3nt: TGTGCCAGCAGGACTTTAGCGGGGGGTCTCTACGAGCAGTACTTC

d_gene: .
abundance: .
j_gene: TRBJ2-7
v_gene: TRBV7-9
CDR3aa: CASSPDLGAPYEQYF
CDR3nt: TGTGCCAGCAGCCCAGACTTGGGGGCGCCCTACGAGCAGTACTTC

d_gene: TRBD1
abundance: once
j_gene: TRBJ1-1
v_gene: TRBV12-5
CDR3aa: CASGARGGTEAFF
CDR3nt: TGTGCTAGTGGTGCCAGGGGGGGCACTGAAGCTTTCTTT

d_gene: .
abundance: .
j_gene: TRBJ1-2
v_gene: TRBV10-3
CDR3aa: CAISPLIRQGYTF
CDR3nt: TGTGCCATCAGCCCCCTGATTCGGCAGGGCTACACCTTC

d_gene: TRBD2
abundance: once
j_gene: TRBJ2-3
v_gene: TRBV20-1
CDR3aa: CSALTGREQYF
CDR3nt: TGCAGTGCCCTGACTGGGAGGGAGCAGTATTTT

d_gene: TRBD1
abundance: once
j_gene: TRBJ2-3
v_gene: TRBV7-2
CDR3aa: CASSTGQGVDTQYF
CDR3nt: TGTGCCAGCAGCACGGGACAGGGTGTAGATACGCAGTATTTT

d_gene: .
abundance: few
j_gene: TRBJ1-1
v_gene: TRBV29-1
CDR3aa: CSVERQKNTEAFF
CDR3nt: TGCAGCGTTGAACGCCAGAAGAACACTGAAGCTTTCTTT

d_gene: .
abundance: .
j_gene: TRBJ1-5
v_gene: TRBV5-1
CDR3aa: CASSPDGSSNQPQHF
CDR3nt: TGCGCCAGCAGCCCTGACGGATCTAGCAATCAGCCCCAGCATTTT

d_gene: TRBD1
abundance: .
j_gene: TRBJ1-1
v_gene: TRBV7-3
CDR3aa: CASKTGTENTEAFF
CDR3nt: TGTGCCAGCAAAACCGGGACAGAGAACACTGAAGCTTTCTTT

d_gene: .
abundance: few
j_gene: TRBJ1-4
v_gene: TRBV29-1
CDR3aa: CSVAGGSNEKLFF
CDR3nt: TGCAGCGTTGCGGGGGGGTCTAATGAAAAACTGTTTTTT

d_gene: .
abundance: .
j_gene: TRBJ2-7
v_gene: TRBV29-1
CDR3aa: CSVRQRVGPYEQYF
CDR3nt: TGCAGCGTTCGACAGAGGGTGGGTCCCTACGAGCAGTACTTC

d_gene: TRBD1
abundance: .
j_gene: TRBJ2-7
v_gene: TRBV5-1
CDR3aa: CASSSLGQGDSSYEQYF
CDR3nt: TGCGCCAGCAGCTCCCTCGGACAGGGGGACTCTAGTTACGAGCAGTACTTC

d_gene: TRBD2
abundance: .
j_gene: TRBJ2-1
v_gene: TRBV12-3/TRBV12-4
CDR3aa: CASIPSGGSYNEQFF
CDR3nt: TGTGCCAGCATCCCTAGCGGGGGTTCCTACAATGAGCAGTTCTTC

d_gene: .
abundance: .
j_gene: TRBJ2-1
v_gene: TRBV28
CDR3aa: CASSSGTFEQFF
CDR3nt: TGTGCCAGCAGTTCCGGGACTTTTGAGCAGTTCTTC

d_gene: .
abundance: .
j_gene: TRBJ2-5
v_gene: TRBV5-1
CDR3aa: CASSLAPAGAQETQYF
CDR3nt: TGCGCCAGCAGCTTGGCCCCCGCGGGCGCGCAAGAGACCCAGTACTTC

d_gene: .
abundance: .
j_gene: TRBJ1-4
v_gene: TRBV29-1
CDR3aa: CSVVGFNEKLFF
CDR3nt: TGCAGCGTTGTCGGTTTTAATGAAAAACTGTTTTTT

d_gene: TRBD1
abundance: .
j_gene: TRBJ1-1
v_gene: TRBV30
CDR3aa: CAWSVRTGGAFF
CDR3nt: TGTGCCTGGAGTGTACGGACAGGGGGAGCTTTCTTT

d_gene: .
abundance: .
j_gene: TRBJ1-1
v_gene: TRBV5-1
CDR3aa: CASMKGTEAFF
CDR3nt: TGCGCCAGCATGAAGGGGACTGAAGCTTTCTTT

d_gene: TRBD1
abundance: .
j_gene: TRBJ2-7
v_gene: TRBV20-1
CDR3aa: CSAGQGTGSAEQYF
CDR3nt: TGCAGTGCGGGGCAGGGGACAGGGTCGGCCGAGCAGTACTTC

d_gene: TRBD1
abundance: .
j_gene: TRBJ1-1
v_gene: TRBV30
CDR3aa: CAWSWTGGTEAFF
CDR3nt: TGTGCCTGGAGCTGGACAGGGGGGACTGAAGCTTTCTTT

d_gene: .
abundance: few
j_gene: TRBJ2-1
v_gene: TRBV3-1
CDR3aa: CASSETTSPFYNEQFF
CDR3nt: TGTGCCAGCAGCGAGACGACTAGTCCCTTTTACAATGAGCAGTTCTTC

d_gene: .
abundance: .
j_gene: TRBJ2-1
v_gene: TRBV20-1
CDR3aa: CSAPGAGAIYNEQFF
CDR3nt: TGCAGTGCCCCCGGGGCGGGGGCCATCTACAATGAGCAGTTCTTC

d_gene: TRBD1
abundance: .
j_gene: TRBJ2-7
v_gene: TRBV30
CDR3aa: CAWNVRTGGEQYF
CDR3nt: TGTGCCTGGAATGTCCGGACAGGAGGAGAGCAGTACTTC

d_gene: .
abundance: once
j_gene: TRBJ2-1
v_gene: TRBV25-1
CDR3aa: CASSEARGPKNEQFF
CDR3nt: TGTGCCAGCAGTGAAGCCAGAGGGCCCAAGAATGAGCAGTTCTTC

d_gene: TRBD1
abundance: once
j_gene: TRBJ2-3
v_gene: TRBV29-1
CDR3aa: CSVPNPFNDRGRTDTQYF
CDR3nt: TGCAGCGTTCCGAACCCTTTCAATGACAGGGGTCGCACAGATACGCAGTATTTT

d_gene: .
abundance: .
j_gene: TRBJ2-4
v_gene: TRBV14
CDR3aa: CASSQELQGREVYF
CDR3nt: TGTGCCAGCAGCCAAGAGTTACAGGGACGTGAGGTGTACTTC

d_gene: TRBD2
abundance: once
j_gene: TRBJ2-1
v_gene: TRBV12-3/TRBV12-4
CDR3aa: CATNGGETVQFF
CDR3nt: TGTGCTACCAACGGGGGGGAGACGGTGCAGTTCTTC

d_gene: .
abundance: .
j_gene: TRBJ2-2
v_gene: TRBV7-9
CDR3aa: CASKEAGNTGELFF
CDR3nt: TGTGCCAGCAAGGAAGCGGGGAACACCGGGGAGCTGTTTTTT

d_gene: TRBD1
abundance: .
j_gene: TRBJ1-1
v_gene: TRBV3-1
CDR3aa: CASSQVRDSEAFF
CDR3nt: TGTGCCAGCAGCCAAGTCCGGGACAGTGAAGCTTTCTTT

d_gene: .
abundance: once
j_gene: TRBJ2-1
v_gene: TRBV20-1
CDR3aa: CSASHEQFF
CDR3nt: TGCAGTGCATCCCATGAGCAGTTCTTC

d_gene: .
abundance: .
j_gene: TRBJ1-1
v_gene: TRBV11-2
CDR3aa: CASKGRGTEAFF
CDR3nt: TGTGCCAGCAAGGGCAGGGGCACTGAAGCTTTCTTT

d_gene: TRBD2
abundance: .
j_gene: TRBJ2-4
v_gene: TRBV12-5
CDR3aa: CASQRRSGGPGKNIQYF
CDR3nt: TGTGCTAGTCAAAGGAGGTCGGGGGGGCCTGGCAAAAACATTCAGTACTTC

d_gene: .
abundance: .
j_gene: TRBJ2-2
v_gene: TRBV12-3/TRBV12-4
CDR3aa: CASTRDGKAGELFF
CDR3nt: TGTGCCAGCACCCGGGACGGGAAGGCCGGGGAGCTGTTTTTT

d_gene: .
abundance: .
j_gene: TRBJ1-3
v_gene: TRBV2
CDR3aa: CASTLGGPGNTIYF
CDR3nt: TGTGCCAGCACTTTAGGGGGGCCTGGAAACACCATATATTTT

d_gene: TRBD1
abundance: .
j_gene: TRBJ2-5
v_gene: TRBV7-3
CDR3aa: CASSFYRGRGETQYF
CDR3nt: TGTGCCAGCAGCTTCTACAGGGGGCGCGGAGAGACCCAGTACTTC

d_gene: .
abundance: .
j_gene: TRBJ1-5
v_gene: TRBV27
CDR3aa: CASSFQGIGNQPQHF
CDR3nt: TGTGCCAGCAGTTTCCAGGGGATCGGAAATCAGCCCCAGCATTTT

d_gene: .
abundance: once
j_gene: TRBJ1-2
v_gene: TRBV20-1
CDR3aa: CSASEGYGYTF
CDR3nt: TGCAGTGCTAGTGAAGGATATGGCTACACCTTC